This record covers a single TCR beta chain. Its antigen is currently unknown. Other nucleotide sequences from this sample produce the same CDR3. The data were obtained in a study of metastatic and nonmetastatic thyroid tumors. Study as a whole: Comparison of repertoires was carried out across blood and tumor or nodule tissue from malignant and benign thyroid patients. General study points: Significantly greater TCR beta diversity was reportedly found in malignant thyroid tumors than in benign nodules (in blood and tumor).

Among the patients, none had received any treatment before thyroid surgery. Original processing methods: To classify distant metastasis in papillary thyroid cancer, a model was built from CDR3 differences across clinicopathological groups. TCRdb re-analyzed the PCR reads through MiXCR. TCRdb, not the original authors, processed these V and J calls. The data show 64,000 or so clones, roughly 15% seen once. Trimming cost V 3 bases and J 4 bases; bases outside gene matches: 3. Germline lookup yields CDR1 PRHDT and CDR2 FYEKMQ (reference sequence). The CDR3 length is 15 residues. The sample was blood. The clonotype was recovered from a male donor with papillary thyroid cancer or a benign thyroid nodule (not recorded which). Some clones in this sample may be carry-over from other donors' samples. The chain is built from TRBV13 and TRBJ2-3, with 11 bases aligning to TRBD2. CDR3 bases: TGTGCCAGCAGCTTTACTAGCGGGGGCGCAGATACGCAGTATTTT. Translation: CASSFTSGGADTQYF.